A single sample gave rise to the 24 T cell receptor beta chains below, sequenced in a study of T cells in Graves' hyperthyroidism and ophthalmopathy. The TCR beta CDR3 regions underwent amplification using RNA transcripts as the source. First-round RT-PCR targeting the TCR CDR3 was performed with the HTBI primer set. MiXCR, applied by TCRdb to the multiplex PCR reads, yields one record per CDR3 protein. The sample records 20,000 or so distinct CDR3 sequences, about half being singletons. What was sequenced was blood. The receptors stem from a middle-aged woman with Graves' hyperthyroidism that later progressed to Graves' ophthalmopathy.

This clonotype has ten or more counts. Its ends do not fully match the called genes, so a read error is possible. The V and J genes are TRBV20-1 and TRBJ2-7, with TRBD2 matching 10 bases. Germline CDR1 and CDR2: DFQATT and SNEGSKA (reference sequence). The CDR3 loop spans 16 amino acids. The CDR3 is CSASKTSGPMTYEQHF. The CDR3, as DNA: TGCAGTGCTAGTAAGACTAGCGGGCCTATGACCTACGAGCAGCACTTC.

With regard to this clonotype: Since a much larger clone is just one base distant, this may be a read error. Lacking the conserved final phenylalanine or tryptophan, this CDR3 likely reflects a read error. V is TRBV27 and J is TRBJ1-2, with 9 bases that match TRBD1. The CDR3 is 16 amino acids. Per germline, CDR1 MNHEY and CDR2 SMNVEV (reference sequence). With 5 bases clipped from V and 5 bases from J, the junction kept 12 bases outside the gene matches. The CDR3 here is CASSPQTGGERYGYTS. CDR3 bases: TGTGCCAGCAGTCCCCAGACAGGGGGGGAACGTTATGGCTACACCTCC.

This chain links TRBV9 with TRBJ2-6, with 7 bases that match TRBD1. Germline values: CDR1 SGDLS, CDR2 YYNGEE. The ends lost 0 bases at V and 2 bases at J; junction bases unmatched: 11. The CDR3 runs to 19 residues. CDR3 DNA: TGTGCCAGCAGCGTAGCCGCCGGGACAGCGAACACTGGGGCCAACGTCCTGACTTTC. Translated, it gives CASSVAAGTANTGANVLTF.

The V call is TRBV2, the J call TRBJ2-3; TRBD2 aligns across 11 bases. The CDR3 covers 17 residues. Germline CDR1 and CDR2: SNHLY and FYNNEI. Trimming took 4 bases from V and 1 from J; bases not matched to a gene: 7. CDR3 sequence reads: CASSARLAGTGTDTQYF. The CDR3 coding sequence is TGTGCCAGCAGTGCCCGACTAGCGGGAACCGGCACAGATACGCAGTATTTT.

This clonotype is classed as medium-sized (0.01 to 0.1%). The chain employs TRBV7-3 and TRBJ2-1, with 11 nucleotides matching TRBD2. The length of the CDR3 is 18 residues. The V gene's germline CDR1 is SGHTA and CDR2 FQGTGA. The junction had 10 bases not matched to a gene; V was cut back by 2 bases and J by 4 bases. CDR3 in amino acids: CASSLGSSGRTYYNEQFF. In DNA, the CDR3 is TGTGCCAGCAGCTTAGGGTCTAGCGGGAGGACCTATTACAATGAGCAGTTCTTC.

The genes are TRBV10-1 and TRBJ2-7; D unresolved. There are 12 residues in the CDR3. Germline values: CDR1 WNHNN, CDR2 SYGVQD (reference sequence). The germline V and J ends were trimmed by 0 bases and 6 bases, with 6 bases remaining between them. CDR3 sequence (DNA): TGCGCCAGCAGTGAGTCGGGCCGCGAGCAGTACTTC. Its protein is CASSESGREQYF.

This clonotype came up a few times. In nucleotides, the CDR3 is TGTGCCAGTAGTACGGGACAGGTTACAAGGGGCTACACCTTC. This codes for CASSTGQVTRGYTF. The rearrangement joins TRBV19 to TRBJ1-2, with 8 bases fitting TRBD1. CDR1 is LNHDA and CDR2 is SQIVND in the germline V gene (reference sequence). The CDR3 length is 14 residues. Trimming took 4 bases from V and 8 from J; bases not matched to a gene: 9.

This chain links TRBV7-2 with TRBJ2-1; possible D gene TRBD2, 6 bases. The CDR3 has 16 residues. Germline-derived CDR1 and CDR2 are SGHTA and FQGNSA. Trimming stripped 5 bases from V and 4 bases from J, with 18 bases between. CDR3 sequence (DNA): TGTGCCAGCAGCCTATACTCGGAGGGAGGTTACAATGAGCAGTTCTTC. Its translation is CASSLYSEGGYNEQFF.

The V call is TRBV24-1, the J call TRBJ2-1; D gene unclear. From germline, CDR1 is KGHDR and CDR2 SFDVKD. Deletions cut 12 bases from V and 6 bases from J, with 14 bases between. The CDR3 sequence is 12 residues long. CDR3 region: CAATGPSNEQFF. CDR3 in DNA: TGTGCCGCCACTGGACCGAGCAATGAGCAGTTCTTC.

V and J are TRBV20-1 and TRBJ1-2; unclear D gene. CDR1 is DFQATT, CDR2 SNEGSKA, per germline (reference sequence). The CDR3 sequence is 12 residues long. The germline V and J ends were trimmed by 3 bases and 5 bases, with 10 bases remaining between them. The chain's CDR3 is CSASSWEYGYTF. The CDR3 coding sequence is TGCAGTGCTAGCAGCTGGGAATATGGCTACACCTTC.

Turning to this clonotype: A much larger clone differs from this one at a single base, so this may be a read error. This sequence joins TRBV27 and TRBJ1-1; perhaps TRBD1 as D (5 bases). CDR3 size: 13 residues. The germline V gene has CDR1 MNHEY and CDR2 SMNVEV (reference sequence). The CDR3 loop reads CASSRRGDSVASF. The CDR3 DNA sequence: TGTGCCAGCAGCCGCCGGGGGGATTCTGTAGCTTCCTTT.

The chain links TRBV7-9 to TRBJ2-1; the match to TRBD2 covers 7 bases. Germline values: CDR1 SEHNR, CDR2 FQNEAQ (reference sequence). J gave up 2 bases and V 1 base, and 5 bases lay outside the gene matches. The CDR3 is made up of 16 amino acids. The CDR3 loop reads CASSLGTGLTYNEQFF. CDR3 DNA: TGTGCCAGCAGCTTAGGAACGGGACTAACCTACAATGAGCAGTTCTTC. Filled out from reference TRBV7-9 and TRBJ2-1, the complete variable domain reads DTGVSQNPRHKITKRGQNVTFRCDPISEHNRLYWYRQTLGQGPEFLTYFQNEAQLEKSRLLSDRFSAERPKGSFSTLEIQRTEQGDSAMYLCASSLGTGLTYNEQFFGPGTRLTVL.

Comments on this clonotype: A read error may account for a junction end that differs from germline. The rearrangement joins TRBV7-3 to TRBJ2-1; 12 bases line up with TRBD2. This CDR3 has 15 amino acids. From germline, CDR1 is SGHTA and CDR2 FQGTGA. CDR3 protein: CASSPLAGGGNEQFF. For the CDR3, the DNA is TGTGCCAGCAGCCCACTAGCGGGAGGCGGAAATGAACAGTTCTTC.

The chain uses TRBV24-1 and TRBJ2-1; D could derive from TRBD1 or TRBD2 (5 bases each). Trimming stripped 4 bases from V and 7 bases from J, with 13 bases between. The CDR3 spans 14 residues. Germline CDR1 KGHDR, CDR2 SFDVKD. CDR3 residues: CATSESQGVNEQFF. The CDR3, as DNA: TGTGCCACCAGTGAGTCTCAGGGAGTTAATGAGCAGTTCTTC.

This clonotype was recorded many times. J is TRBJ2-3 and V is TRBV4-1; the match to TRBD2 covers 9 bases. From germline, CDR1 is MGHRA and CDR2 YSYEKL. The CDR3 runs to 16 residues. V was pared by 0 bases and J by 8 bases, with 9 bases of the junction left unmatched. CDR3: CASSQELAGVHGTQYF. CDR3 DNA sequence: TGCGCCAGCAGCCAAGAGTTAGCGGGAGTTCATGGTACGCAGTATTTT.

This chain joins TRBV2 and TRBJ1-2; a possible D gene is TRBD1 (6 bases). The germline V gene encodes CDR1 SNHLY and CDR2 FYNNEI. V dropped 7 bases and J dropped 2 bases, with 11 bases sitting between them. The CDR3 is made up of 13 amino acids. CDR3 bases: TGTGCCAGCATTCGTACAGGGAACTATGGCTACACCTTC. Encoded protein: CASIRTGNYGYTF.

The CDR3 DNA reads as TGCAGTGCTATAGACGGAGGTAGGGCCTGGAACGAGCAGTACTTC. Encoded protein: CSAIDGGRAWNEQYF. The gene calls are TRBV20-1 and TRBJ2-7; tentatively, D is TRBD2 (5 bases). The CDR3 length is 15 residues. The germline V gene encodes CDR1 DFQATT and CDR2 SNEGSKA (reference sequence). V lost 4 bases and J lost 5, with 21 bases in between.

Relative to its sample, this clonotype is medium-sized. The V and J genes are TRBV15 and TRBJ1-5, with 9 bases matching TRBD1. The CDR3 runs 15 residues. J lost 7 bases, V lost 5 bases, and 9 bases had no gene match. Per the germline V gene, CDR1 is LNHNV and CDR2 is YYDKDF (reference sequence). CDR3 region: CATSRGGQGGQPQHF. As DNA, the CDR3 is TGTGCCACCAGCCGCGGGGGACAGGGAGGACAGCCCCAGCATTTT.

This clonotype was picked up many times. The V and J genes are TRBV28 and TRBJ1-2, with TRBD1 matching 9 bases. V was clipped by 6 bases and J by 5 bases; unmatched bases: 10. Germline assignment: CDR1 MDHEN and CDR2 SYDVKM. This CDR3 region has 15 residues. In DNA, the CDR3 is TGTGCCAGCAGCCCCGGGGGACAGGGAACATATGGCTACACCTTC. It is translated as CASSPGGQGTYGYTF.

The V gene is TRBV11-2, the J gene TRBJ1-4; 7 nucleotides align to TRBD1. This CDR3 contains 15 residues. V lost 1 base, J lost 4 bases, and 3 bases stayed unmatched. The V gene's germline CDR1 is SGHAT and CDR2 FQNNGV. The CDR3 DNA is TGTGCCAGCAGCTTAGTGGGACAGAGTAATGAAAAACTGTTTTTT. This encodes CASSLVGQSNEKLFF.

The chain couples TRBV2 to TRBJ2-7, with D possibly being TRBD1 (6 bases). Germline-derived CDR1 and CDR2 are SNHLY and FYNNEI. Trimming took off 8 bases at V and 2 bases at J, with 16 bases between the two ends. There are 14 residues in the CDR3. The CDR3 DNA is TGTGCCAGCCGGACGGGGACAAATACCTACGAGCAGTACTTC. This sequence encodes CASRTGTNTYEQYF.

By its share, this clonotype is medium-sized. V gene TRBV19 combines with J gene TRBJ1-5; perhaps TRBD1 as D (6 bases). The CDR3 runs 15 residues. Germline V gene data show CDR1 as LNHDA and CDR2 as SQIVND (reference sequence). The V and J ends lost 0 bases and 7 bases respectively, with 13 bases between them. CDR3 residues: CASSIDAGAGQPQHF. The DNA of the CDR3 is TGTGCCAGTAGTATAGATGCAGGGGCTGGACAGCCCCAGCATTTT.

Comments on this clonotype: The junction shows a germline mismatch at one end, possibly a read error. The V call is TRBV9, the J call TRBJ2-2; TRBD1 matches 8 bases. The V gene's germline CDR1 is SGDLS and CDR2 YYNGEE. The CDR3 is 16 residues long. The CDR3 nucleotides are TGTGCCGGCAGCGGCAACAGGGGGAAAAGCACCGGGGAGCTGTTTTTT. Its protein is CAGSGNRGKSTGELFF.

This chain links TRBV20-1 with TRBJ2-7, with D possibly TRBD1 on 5 matching bases. V gave up 0 bases and J gave up 0 bases, with 15 bases separating them. CDR1 is DFQATT and CDR2 is SNEGSKA in the germline V gene (reference sequence). The CDR3 sequence is 16 residues long. CDR3 protein: CSARDPRGPSSYEQYF. DNA of the CDR3: TGCAGTGCTAGAGATCCTAGGGGCCCGAGCTCCTACGAGCAGTACTTC.